This is a list of T cell receptor beta chains from one sample in a study of blood T cells in healthy people across ages. MiXCR, applied by TCRdb to the 5' RACE reads, yields one record per CDR3 protein. This sample has approximately 580,000 distinct CDR3 sequences, with approximately 25% found just once. These data also featured in a second study, about T cells of mothers and their children.

The sequenced sample was blood. These receptors originate from a boy younger than 18 in good health. CDR3s include the opening cysteine and the closing phenylalanine or tryptophan. D genes are given only for firm matches. Part of the rows lack a size; the others show once, few, many or a class for expanded clones.

D gene | clone size | J gene | V gene | CDR3 DNA | CDR3 protein
. | . | TRBJ2-5 | TRBV7-3 | TGTGCCAGCAGCCCCTGGGACTCGAGGGAGACCCAGTACTTC | CASSPWDSRETQYF
TRBD1 | few | TRBJ1-2 | TRBV20-1 | TGCAGCACAGAATGGGACAGACATGGCTACACCTTC | CSTEWDRHGYTF
. | . | TRBJ2-7 | TRBV20-1 | TGCAGTGCTAGAGGGCCGGCCCCCGAGCAGTACTTC | CSARGPAPEQYF
. | . | TRBJ2-3 | TRBV4-1 | TGCGCCAGCAGCCAGCTGGGCGTGCGTACAGATACGCAGTATTTT | CASSQLGVRTDTQYF
. | few | TRBJ2-5 | TRBV27 | TGTGCCAGCAGTGGGCGTCGGGGGCAGTTGGAGACCCAGTACTTC | CASSGRRGQLETQYF
. | . | TRBJ2-1 | TRBV10-3 | TGTGCCATCAGTGAAGGAGTTTGGTACAATGAGCAGTTCTTC | CAISEGVWYNEQFF
. | few | TRBJ1-1 | TRBV27 | TGTGCCAGCAGTTCCCGACAGCCGTCTGAAGCTTTCTTT | CASSSRQPSEAFF
. | once | TRBJ2-7 | TRBV6-5 | TGTGCCAGCAGTAGGGACAACCTGAGGCAGTACTTC | CASSRDNLRQYF
. | few | TRBJ2-5 | TRBV5-4 | TGTGCCAGCAGAGGGGACACCCTGGCGGAGACCCAGTACTTC | CASRGDTLAETQYF
. | . | TRBJ1-1 | TRBV7-2 | TGTGCCAGCAGCTTAGATGGCCGGACTGAAGCTTTCTTT | CASSLDGRTEAFF
. | few | TRBJ2-1 | TRBV15 | TGTGCCACCAGCGGTTGGGGGAACAATGAGCAGTTCTTC | CATSGWGNNEQFF
. | few | TRBJ2-1 | TRBV19 | TGTGCCAGTAGTGTGACTAGACATGAGCAGTCCTTC | CASSVTRHEQSF
. | many | TRBJ1-2 | TRBV28 | TGTGCCAGCAGTTCGACAGCTAACTATGGCTACACCTTC | CASSSTANYGYTF
. | . | TRBJ2-3 | TRBV5-1 | TGCGCCAGCAGCTGGGGGAGTCTCCTGGATACGCAGTATTTT | CASSWGSLLDTQYF
. | . | TRBJ1-2 | TRBV2 | TGTGCCAGCAGTGAGGGAGCTAACTATGGCTACACCTTC | CASSEGANYGYTF
TRBD1 | . | TRBJ2-5 | TRBV5-1 | TGCGCCAGCAGCCTGCTCTGGACAGGGGTCCAAGAGACCCAGTACTTC | CASSLLWTGVQETQYF
. | few | TRBJ2-7 | TRBV4-1 | TGCGCCAGCAGCCAAGTGGGGGGAGCCCTATCCTACGAGCAGTACTTC | CASSQVGGALSYEQYF
. | few | TRBJ2-5 | TRBV19 | TGTGCCAGTAGTATTTTCACTGGAGAGACCCAGTACTTC | CASSIFTGETQYF
. | . | TRBJ2-1 | TRBV2 | TGTGCCAGCAGTGAGTCGCGGTCCTACAATGAGCAGTTCTTC | CASSESRSYNEQFF
. | . | TRBJ2-1 | TRBV28 | TGTGCCAGCAGTCCGCTCCACCCCTCCTACAATGGGCAGTTCTTC | CASSPLHPSYNGQFF
TRBD2 | . | TRBJ2-7 | TRBV3-1 | TGTGCCAGCAGCCCTCCGTGGACTAGCGGGGGGTCCTACGAGCAGTACTTC | CASSPPWTSGGSYEQYF